This is a list of T cell receptor beta chains from one sample in a study of T cell responses to AZD1222 COVID-19 vaccine. Some clones are missing from TCRdb's copy, which holds only in-frame ones; the method was immunoSEQ multiplex PCR. This table has 150,000 to 200,000 clones, roughly 93% appearing once. Sample: peripheral blood, taken on day 0 of AZD1222 vaccination. The receptors were gathered from an adult in good health. Both conserved end residues are part of each CDR3. A D gene is named only where the DNA matches it firmly. Clone size is stated in some rows and not others, as once, few, many or a class when expanded.

>TRBV5-6|NA|14|NA|TRBJ2-7
TGTGCCAGCAGCTTAAGGGGAAGTAGTTGGGAGCAGTACTTC
CASSLRGSSWEQYF
>TRBV13|NA|11|NA|TRBJ1-2
TGTGCCAGCAGTCCAGGGGTGGGCTACACCTTC
CASSPGVGYTF
>TRBV13|once|13|NA|TRBJ1-1
TGTGCCAGCAGCTTACAGGATCTGGGTGAAGCTTTCTTT
CASSLQDLGEAFF
>TRBV27|NA|14|TRBD1|TRBJ1-6
TGTGCCAGCAGTTGGGGACAGTTTAACTCACCCCTCCACTTT
CASSWGQFNSPLHF
>TRBV19|NA|18|TRBD1|TRBJ1-5
TGTGCCAGTAGTATAAGAAACGGACAGGGTAAAGGCAATCAGCCCCAGCATTTT
CASSIRNGQGKGNQPQHF
>TRBV13|NA|15|TRBD1|TRBJ2-1
TGTGCCAGCAGCGAGACAGGGCCCTCCTACAATGAGCAGTTCTTC
CASSETGPSYNEQFF
>TRBV4-2|NA|16|NA|TRBJ2-3
TGTGCCAGCAGCCACGCCTGGGCAGGGAGTGCAGATACGCAGTATTTT
CASSHAWAGSADTQYF
>TRBV27|NA|15|NA|TRBJ1-2
TGTGCCAGCAGTTTAACAGGACGCGGGGACTATGGCTACACCTTC
CASSLTGRGDYGYTF
>TRBV7-9|once|12|NA|TRBJ1-2
TGTGCCAGCAGCTTGTCAGGGTTCTCCTACACCTTC
CASSLSGFSYTF
>TRBV18|NA|18|NA|TRBJ2-2
TGTGCCAGCTCACCCCGCTCTCCGGGCAGGGACGTAACCGGGGAGCTGTTTTTT
CASSPRSPGRDVTGELFF
>TRBV3-1/TRBV3-2|NA|15|TRBD2|TRBJ2-2
TGTGCCAGCAGTCAGGGACTAGGACTTCCCGGGGAGCTGTTTTTT
CASSQGLGLPGELFF
>TRBV6-6|once|12|NA|TRBJ2-1
TGTGCCAGCGGGAACAACTACAATGAGCAGTTCTTC
CASGNNYNEQFF
>TRBV5-1|NA|17|TRBD1|TRBJ2-4
TGCGCCAGCAGCTTGGCTTCACAGGGGACAGCCAAAAACATTCAGTACTTC
CASSLASQGTAKNIQYF
>TRBV10-3|NA|13|TRBD2|TRBJ2-1
TGTGCCATCAGTGGGACTAGCGGGGATGAGCAGTTCTTC
CAISGTSGDEQFF
>TRBV10-1|NA|15|TRBD1|TRBJ1-1
TGCGCCAGCAGTGGTGGGACAGCTAAGAACACTGAAGCTTTCTTT
CASSGGTAKNTEAFF
>TRBV18|NA|12|NA|TRBJ2-7
TGTGCCAGCTCCCCTATATCCTACGAGCAGTACTTC
CASSPISYEQYF
>TRBV6-1|few|15|NA|TRBJ2-2
TGTGCCAGCAGTGAGGCAGCGGGTGGGACCGGGGAGCTGTTTTTT
CASSEAAGGTGELFF
>TRBV6-1|NA|18|TRBD1|TRBJ2-5
TGTGCCAGCAGTGAAATTGGGACAGGGGTCCAGTACCAAGAGACCCAGTACTTC
CASSEIGTGVQYQETQYF
>TRBV6-5|NA|11|NA|TRBJ2-7
TGTGCCAGCAGTTGGTCCTACGAGCAGTACTTC
CASSWSYEQYF
>TRBV12-2|NA|17|NA|TRBJ2-7
TGTGCAAGTCGCGTCTACCGGACTAGCGGGAGACCCTACGAGCAGTACTTC
CASRVYRTSGRPYEQYF
>TRBV2|NA|15|NA|TRBJ1-5
TGTGCCAGCAGTGACAGGGTTGGGGATAATCAGCCCCAGCATTTT
CASSDRVGDNQPQHF
>TRBV5-1|NA|16|TRBD2|TRBJ2-1
TGCGCCAGCAGCTTGGGGGCGGGAGTTTCCTACAATGAGCAGTTCTTC
CASSLGAGVSYNEQFF
>TRBV5-1|NA|14|TRBD1|TRBJ1-2
TGCGCCAGCAGGGTGCCGGCAGGGGGCGATGGCTACACCTTC
CASRVPAGGDGYTF
>TRBV5-1|NA|15|NA|TRBJ2-1
TGCGCCAGCAGCTTGGGACTAGATCCCTACAATGAGCAGTTCTTC
CASSLGLDPYNEQFF
>TRBV11-2|NA|15|TRBD1|TRBJ2-6
TGTGCCAGCAGCCTCGACAGGGCTGGGGCCAACGTCCTGACTTTC
CASSLDRAGANVLTF
>TRBV6-2/TRBV6-3|NA|13|NA|TRBJ2-5
TGTGCCAGCAGTACGAGGGAGCGAGAGACCCAGTACTTC
CASSTRERETQYF
>TRBV4-1|NA|15|NA|TRBJ1-1
TGCGCCAGCAGCCAGCCGTCAGGGTTGGTCGCTGAAGCTTTCTTT
CASSQPSGLVAEAFF
>TRBV5-6|NA|16|NA|TRBJ1-1
TGTGCCAGCAGCTTGCTAGGGAGGGGGATGAACACTGAAGCTTTCTTT
CASSLLGRGMNTEAFF
>TRBV6-1|NA|15|TRBD1|TRBJ2-7
TGTGCCAGCAGTGAAAACCTAGGACAGGGCTACGAGCAGTACTTC
CASSENLGQGYEQYF
>TRBV19|NA|15|NA|TRBJ1-5
TGTGCCAGTAGTATGGGGCCAGCGGGGCCCCAGCCCCAGCATTTT
CASSMGPAGPQPQHF
>TRBV2|NA|14|NA|TRBJ2-7
TGTGCCAGCAGCCTAGAGGGGAGCTCCTACGAGCAGTACTTC
CASSLEGSSYEQYF
>TRBV6-5|NA|15|TRBD1|TRBJ1-5
TGTGCCAGCAGTCTATCGGGGACAGGCAATCAGCCCCAGCATTTT
CASSLSGTGNQPQHF
>TRBV20-1|NA|12|NA|TRBJ2-7
TGCAGTGCTAGTAAACCCTCCTACGAGCAGTACTTC
CSASKPSYEQYF
>TRBV6-6|NA|14|TRBD2|TRBJ2-1
TGTGCCAGCAGTACCGGGACTAGCTTTAGTGAGCAGTTCTTC
CASSTGTSFSEQFF
>TRBV5-5|NA|15|NA|TRBJ1-1
TGTGCCAGCAGCTTGGGGGCCTACGGGGTCACTGAAGCTTTCTTT
CASSLGAYGVTEAFF
>TRBV6-5|NA|16|NA|TRBJ2-2
TGTGCCAGCAGTTACTCGAGTACCAGGGTTGACCGGGAGCTGTTTTTT
CASSYSSTRVDRELFF
>TRBV12-5|NA|12|NA|TRBJ1-1
TGTGCTAGTGGTTTGTTGAACACTGAAGCTTTCTTT
CASGLLNTEAFF
>TRBV5-6|NA|15|TRBD1|TRBJ1-6
TGTGCCAGCAGCTTCCCCGCAGGGGGAAATTCACCCCTCCACTTT
CASSFPAGGNSPLHF
>TRBV5-1|NA|13|NA|TRBJ1-1
TGCGCCAGCAGCTTGGAGACCGAGAGGGAAGCTTTCTTT
CASSLETEREAFF
>TRBV19|NA|15|TRBD1|TRBJ2-1
TGTGCCAGTCGAAGACAGGGGGAGGGCTACAATGAGCAGTTCTTC
CASRRQGEGYNEQFF
>TRBV27|few|13|NA|TRBJ1-5
TGTGCCAGCAGTTTTTTGGCGAATCAGCCCCAGCATTTT
CASSFLANQPQHF
>TRBV7-2|NA|15|TRBD2|TRBJ2-3
TGTGCCAGCAGCTGGACTAGCGGGGGCCGGGATACGCAGTATTTT
CASSWTSGGRDTQYF
>TRBV13|NA|15|TRBD2|TRBJ2-7
TGTGCCAGCAGCTTAGGGCGGGGGTTCACCTACGAGCAGTACTTC
CASSLGRGFTYEQYF
>TRBV19|NA|15|TRBD1|TRBJ1-5
TGTGCCAGTAGTACAGACAGGGGGCAGAATCAGCCCCAGCATTTT
CASSTDRGQNQPQHF
>TRBV7-2|NA|15|NA|TRBJ2-5
TGTGCCAGCAGCCCCCCGGGACCTTCGTTGGAGACCCAGTACTTC
CASSPPGPSLETQYF
>TRBV14|NA|13|NA|TRBJ1-2
TGTGCCAGCAGCCTTCCCTCCGACTATGGCTACACCTTC
CASSLPSDYGYTF
>TRBV4-1|NA|18|TRBD1|TRBJ1-2
TGCGCCAGCAGCCTGGACGACAGGGGGACCTCCACTGCCAATGGCTACACCTTC
CASSLDDRGTSTANGYTF
>TRBV5-6|NA|15|NA|TRBJ1-6
TGTGCCAGCAGCTTGCTGGGAGGGATAAATTCACCCCTCCACTTT
CASSLLGGINSPLHF
>TRBV21-1|NA|13|NA|TRBJ2-2
TGTGCCAGCAGCAAACCCCTCCTCGGGGAGCTGTTTTTT
CASSKPLLGELFF